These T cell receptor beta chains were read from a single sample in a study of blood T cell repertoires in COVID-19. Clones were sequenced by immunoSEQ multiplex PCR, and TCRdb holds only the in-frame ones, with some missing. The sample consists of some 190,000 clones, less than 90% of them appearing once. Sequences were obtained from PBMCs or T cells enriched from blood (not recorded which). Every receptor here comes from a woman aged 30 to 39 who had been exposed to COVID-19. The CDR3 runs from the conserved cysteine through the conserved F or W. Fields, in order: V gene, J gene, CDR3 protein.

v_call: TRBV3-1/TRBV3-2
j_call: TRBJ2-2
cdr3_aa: CASSQVRGANTGELFF

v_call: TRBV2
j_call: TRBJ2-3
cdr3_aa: CASIVLAGTDTQYF

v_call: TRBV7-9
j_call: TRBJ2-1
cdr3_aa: CASIKSPTSENNEQFF

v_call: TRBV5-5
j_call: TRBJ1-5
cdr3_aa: CASSLAGEVQPQHF

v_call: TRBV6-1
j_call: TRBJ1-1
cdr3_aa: CASSEPETEAFF

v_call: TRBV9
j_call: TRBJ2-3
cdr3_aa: CASSPRELGPDTQYF

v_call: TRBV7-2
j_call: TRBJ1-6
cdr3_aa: CASSLGQGANNSPLHF

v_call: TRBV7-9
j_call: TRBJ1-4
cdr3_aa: CASSGGSTNEKLFF

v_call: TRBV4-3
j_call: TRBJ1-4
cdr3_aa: CASSQSPHGATNEKLFF

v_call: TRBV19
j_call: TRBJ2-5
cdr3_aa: CASSIVNRERETQYF

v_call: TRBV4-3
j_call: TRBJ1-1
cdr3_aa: CASSQAGQGVAEAFF

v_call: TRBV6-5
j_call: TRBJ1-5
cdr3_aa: CASSGQPNQPQHF

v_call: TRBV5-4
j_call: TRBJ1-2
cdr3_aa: CASSLEGGTGYTF

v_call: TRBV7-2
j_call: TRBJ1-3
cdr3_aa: CASSFRPGNSGNTIYF

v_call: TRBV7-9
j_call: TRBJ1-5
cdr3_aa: CASSSTINQPQHF

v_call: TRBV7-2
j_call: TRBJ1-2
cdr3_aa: CASSFGTGISYGYTF

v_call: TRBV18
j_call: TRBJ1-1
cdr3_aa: CASSPIGRDTEAFF

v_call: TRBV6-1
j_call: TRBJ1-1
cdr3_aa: CASSDPKRGKAEAFF

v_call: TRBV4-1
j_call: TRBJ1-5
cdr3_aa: CASSQDGSYPGRAQHF

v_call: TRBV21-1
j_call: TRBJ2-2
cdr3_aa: CASSWTGPNTGELFF

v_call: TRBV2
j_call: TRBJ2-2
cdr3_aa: CASSELRGGTGELFF

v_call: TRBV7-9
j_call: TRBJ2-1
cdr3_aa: CASSGSGVRSEQFF

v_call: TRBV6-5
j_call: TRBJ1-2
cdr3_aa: CASSTQGAGGYTF

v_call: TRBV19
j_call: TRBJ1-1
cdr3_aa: CASSWRDTEAFF

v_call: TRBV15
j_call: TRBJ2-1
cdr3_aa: CATSRDRGVYNEQFF

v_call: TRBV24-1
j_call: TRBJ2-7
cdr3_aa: CATSDPGQGASYEQYF

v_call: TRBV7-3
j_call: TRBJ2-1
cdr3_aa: CASSFRVVGGLGEQFF

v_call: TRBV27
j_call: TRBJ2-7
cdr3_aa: CASSLGLAAYEQYF

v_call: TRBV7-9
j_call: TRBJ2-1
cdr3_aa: CASSSTGGLEEQFF

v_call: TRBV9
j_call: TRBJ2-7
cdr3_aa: CASSVDGRAGYEQYF

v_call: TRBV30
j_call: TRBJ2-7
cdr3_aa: CAWTGNIGQGDYEQYF

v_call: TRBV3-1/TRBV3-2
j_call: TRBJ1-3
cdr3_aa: CASSYNVVSRDTIYF

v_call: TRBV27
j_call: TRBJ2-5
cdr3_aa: CASSSPSGGVLETQYF

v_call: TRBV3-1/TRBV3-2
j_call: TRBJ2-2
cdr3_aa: CASSPGTGYGELFF

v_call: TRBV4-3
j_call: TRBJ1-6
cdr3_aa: CASSRNRGSPLHF

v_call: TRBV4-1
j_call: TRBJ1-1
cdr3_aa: CASSPKPGAGGGRTEAFF

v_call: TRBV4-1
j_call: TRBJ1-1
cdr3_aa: CASSQKATGGLAFF

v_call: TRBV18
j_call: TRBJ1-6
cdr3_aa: CASSPTGSSYNSPLHF

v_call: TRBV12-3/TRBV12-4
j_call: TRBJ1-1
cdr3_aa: CASSMTGAEAFF

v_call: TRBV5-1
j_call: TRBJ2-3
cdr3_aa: CASSLGDKRGLDTQYF

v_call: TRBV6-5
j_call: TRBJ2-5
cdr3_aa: CASSPRGGLETQYF

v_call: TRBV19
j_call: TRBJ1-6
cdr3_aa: CASSINSPYNSPLHF

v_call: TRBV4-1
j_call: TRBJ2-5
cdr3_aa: CASSQEGAVQETQYF